The clone carrying this T cell receptor beta chain has more than one count but fewer than ten. What it binds is not known. TCRdb passed the 5' RACE reads through MiXCR, listing each CDR3 protein once. The sample records approximately 110,000 distinct CDR3 sequences, around 7.4% being singletons. CDR3 length: 14 residues. CDR1 is MDHEN and CDR2 is SYDVKM in the germline V gene. Trimming removed 7 bases at V and 1 base at J, with 13 bases between. This sample was taken from a study of T cells after yellow fever vaccination. Findings of the study overall: Though it reached lower strength, the secondary response hit its peak faster, day 5 versus 15. Abundant clonotypes from the bulk population could get into FACS-sorted repertoires as contaminants.

Here the sequenced sample was CD4+ T cells sorted from PBMCs, taken approximately 11 days after the first yellow fever vaccination. The receptor's source is a man aged 18 to 29 who received the YFV17D yellow fever vaccine. This chain joins TRBV28 and TRBJ2-5; D may be TRBD2 (6 bases). The CDR3 loop is CASTGRGLQETQYF. The DNA for the CDR3 is TGTGCCAGCACAGGGCGGGGTCTCCAAGAGACCCAGTACTTC. Full variable domain (missing parts from reference TRBV28 and TRBJ2-5): DVKVTQSSRYLVKRTGEKVFLECVQDMDHENMFWYRQDPGLGLRLIYFSYDVKMKEKGDIPEGYSVSREKKERFSLILESASTNQTSMYLCASTGRGLQETQYFGPGTRLLVL.